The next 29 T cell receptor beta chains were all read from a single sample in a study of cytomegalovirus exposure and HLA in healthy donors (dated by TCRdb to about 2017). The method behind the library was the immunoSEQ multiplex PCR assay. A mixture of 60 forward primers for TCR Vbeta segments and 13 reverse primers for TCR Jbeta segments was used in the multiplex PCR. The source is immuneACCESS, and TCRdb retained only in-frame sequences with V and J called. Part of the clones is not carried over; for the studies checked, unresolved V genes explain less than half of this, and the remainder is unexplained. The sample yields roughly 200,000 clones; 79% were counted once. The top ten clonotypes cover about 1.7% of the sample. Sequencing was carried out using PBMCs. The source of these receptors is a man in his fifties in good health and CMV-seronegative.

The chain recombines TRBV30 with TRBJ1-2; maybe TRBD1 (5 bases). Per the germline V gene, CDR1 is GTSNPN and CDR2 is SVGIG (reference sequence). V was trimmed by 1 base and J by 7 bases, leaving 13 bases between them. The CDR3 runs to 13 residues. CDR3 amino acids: CAWSGVGGGGYTF. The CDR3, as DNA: TGTGCCTGGAGTGGAGTGGGGGGGGGTGGCTACACCTTC.

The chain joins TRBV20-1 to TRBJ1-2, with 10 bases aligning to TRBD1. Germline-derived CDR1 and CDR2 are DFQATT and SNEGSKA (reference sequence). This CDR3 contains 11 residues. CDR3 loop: CSAGTGDGYTF. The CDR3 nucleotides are TGCAGCGCAGGGACAGGGGATGGCTACACCTTC.

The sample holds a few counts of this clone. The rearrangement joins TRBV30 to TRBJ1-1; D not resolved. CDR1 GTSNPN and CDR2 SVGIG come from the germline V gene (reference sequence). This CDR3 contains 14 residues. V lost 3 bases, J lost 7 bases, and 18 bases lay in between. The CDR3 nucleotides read TGTGCCTGGAGGACAAAAGGGAGTCGCCTTGAAGCTTTCTTT. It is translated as CAWRTKGSRLEAFF.

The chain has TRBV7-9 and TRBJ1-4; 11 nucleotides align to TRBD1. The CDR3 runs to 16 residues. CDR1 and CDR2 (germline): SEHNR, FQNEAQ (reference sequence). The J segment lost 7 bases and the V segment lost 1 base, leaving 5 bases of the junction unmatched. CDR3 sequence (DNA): TGTGCCAGCAGCTTAGGAGGGACAGGGGGGAGTGAAAAACTGTTTTTT. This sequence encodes CASSLGGTGGSEKLFF.

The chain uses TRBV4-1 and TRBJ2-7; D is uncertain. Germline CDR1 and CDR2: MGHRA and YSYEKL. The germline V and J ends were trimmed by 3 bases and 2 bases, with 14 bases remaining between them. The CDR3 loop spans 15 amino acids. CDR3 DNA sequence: TGCGCCAGCAGCCACGTCATAATTAGCCCCTACGAGCAGTACTTC. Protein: CASSHVIISPYEQYF.

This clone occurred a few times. In DNA, the CDR3 is TGTGCCAGCAGCTTTACAGGGGTAATTGAAAAACTGTTTTTT. This gives the protein CASSFTGVIEKLFF. V gene TRBV7-9 combines with J gene TRBJ1-4; 7 positions agree with TRBD1. Germline V gene sequence: CDR1 SEHNR, CDR2 FQNEAQ (reference sequence). Unmatched junction bases numbered 5, after V lost 3 bases and J lost 7 bases. The CDR3 totals 14 residues.

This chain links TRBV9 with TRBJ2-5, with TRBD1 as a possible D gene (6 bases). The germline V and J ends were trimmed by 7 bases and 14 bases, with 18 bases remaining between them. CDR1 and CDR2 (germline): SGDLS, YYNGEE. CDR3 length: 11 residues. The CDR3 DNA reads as TGTGCCAGCCAGAGAGGGGGACACCTCTACTTC. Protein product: CASQRGGHLYF.

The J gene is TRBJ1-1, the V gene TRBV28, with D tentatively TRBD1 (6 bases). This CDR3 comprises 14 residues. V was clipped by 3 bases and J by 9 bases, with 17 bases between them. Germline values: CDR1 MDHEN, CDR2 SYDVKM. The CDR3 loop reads CASSLRGGQGKAFF. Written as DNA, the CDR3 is TGTGCCAGCAGTTTGAGGGGGGGTCAGGGGAAAGCTTTCTTT.

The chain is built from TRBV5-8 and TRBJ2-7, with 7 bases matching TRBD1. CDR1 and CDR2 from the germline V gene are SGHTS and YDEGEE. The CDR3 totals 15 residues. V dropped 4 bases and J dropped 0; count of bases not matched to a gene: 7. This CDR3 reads CASSAPDRTSYEQYF. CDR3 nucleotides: TGTGCCAGCAGCGCACCGGACAGGACCTCCTACGAGCAGTACTTC. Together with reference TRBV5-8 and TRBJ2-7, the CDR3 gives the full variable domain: EAGVTQSPTHLIKTRGQQATLRCSPISGHTSVYWYQQALGLGLQFLLWYDEGEERNRGNFPPRFSGRQFPNYSSELNVNALELEDSALYLCASSAPDRTSYEQYFGPGTRLTVT.

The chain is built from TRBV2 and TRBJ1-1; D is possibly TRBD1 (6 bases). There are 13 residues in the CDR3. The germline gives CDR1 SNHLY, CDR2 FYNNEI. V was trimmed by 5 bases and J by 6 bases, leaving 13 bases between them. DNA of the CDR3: TGTGCCAGCAGTCCTAACAGGGACCCTGAAGCTTTCTTT. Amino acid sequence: CASSPNRDPEAFF.

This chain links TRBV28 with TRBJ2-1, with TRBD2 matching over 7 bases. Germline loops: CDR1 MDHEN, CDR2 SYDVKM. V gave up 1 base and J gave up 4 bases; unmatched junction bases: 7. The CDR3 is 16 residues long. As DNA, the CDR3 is TGTGCCAGCAGTTTATCCCCCCGGACTAGGTACAATGAGCAGTTCTTC. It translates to CASSLSPRTRYNEQFF.

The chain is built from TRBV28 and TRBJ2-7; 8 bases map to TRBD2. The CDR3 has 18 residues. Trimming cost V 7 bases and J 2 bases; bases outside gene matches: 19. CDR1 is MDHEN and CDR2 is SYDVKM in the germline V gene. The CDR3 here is CASKVGGRKGRGAYEQYF. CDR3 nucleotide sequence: TGTGCCAGCAAGGTCGGCGGGAGGAAGGGGCGTGGGGCCTACGAGCAGTACTTC.

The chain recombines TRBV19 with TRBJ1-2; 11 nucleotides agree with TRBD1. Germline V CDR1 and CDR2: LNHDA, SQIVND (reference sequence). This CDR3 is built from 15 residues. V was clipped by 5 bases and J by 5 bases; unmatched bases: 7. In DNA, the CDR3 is TGTGCCAGTAGTGCCCCCGGGACAGGGGGGTATGGCTACACCTTC. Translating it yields CASSAPGTGGYGYTF.

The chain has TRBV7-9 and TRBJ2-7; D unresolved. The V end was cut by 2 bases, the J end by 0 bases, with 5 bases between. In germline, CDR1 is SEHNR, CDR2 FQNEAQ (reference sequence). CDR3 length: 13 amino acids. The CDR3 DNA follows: TGTGCCAGCAGCTTACACGGCTCCTACGAGCAGTACTTC. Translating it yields CASSLHGSYEQYF.

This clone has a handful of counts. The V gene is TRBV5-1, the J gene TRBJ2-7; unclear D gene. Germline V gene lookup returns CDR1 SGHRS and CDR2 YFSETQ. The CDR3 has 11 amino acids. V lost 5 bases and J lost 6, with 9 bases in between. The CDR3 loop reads CASSYGLEQYF. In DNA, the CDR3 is TGCGCCAGCAGTTATGGGCTCGAGCAGTACTTC.

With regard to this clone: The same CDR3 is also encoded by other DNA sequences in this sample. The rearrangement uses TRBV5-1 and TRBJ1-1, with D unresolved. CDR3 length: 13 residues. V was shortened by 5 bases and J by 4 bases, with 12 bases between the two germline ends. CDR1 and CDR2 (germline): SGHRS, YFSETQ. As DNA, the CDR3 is TGCGCCAGCAGTATCACCGGTTCCACTGAAGCTTTCTTT. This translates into CASSITGSTEAFF.

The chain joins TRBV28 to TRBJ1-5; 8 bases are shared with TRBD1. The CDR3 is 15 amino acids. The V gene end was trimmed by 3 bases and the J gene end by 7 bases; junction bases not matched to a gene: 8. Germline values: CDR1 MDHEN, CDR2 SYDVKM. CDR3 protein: CASSLGQGAQQPQHF. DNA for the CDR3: TGTGCCAGCAGTTTGGGGCAGGGGGCGCAGCAGCCCCAGCATTTT.

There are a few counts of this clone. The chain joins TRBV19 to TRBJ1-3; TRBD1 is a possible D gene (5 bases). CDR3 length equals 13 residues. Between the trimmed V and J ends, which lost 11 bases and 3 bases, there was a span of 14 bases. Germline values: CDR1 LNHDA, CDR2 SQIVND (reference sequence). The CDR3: CASKGVGGNTIYF. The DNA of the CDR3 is TGTGCCTCTAAAGGGGTCGGTGGAAACACCATATATTTT.

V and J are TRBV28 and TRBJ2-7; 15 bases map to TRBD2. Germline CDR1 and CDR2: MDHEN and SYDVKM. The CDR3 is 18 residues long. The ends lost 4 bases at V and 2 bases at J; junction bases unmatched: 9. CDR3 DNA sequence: TGTGCCAGCAGTTACCCCCTGGGACTAGCGGGAGGTCCCTACGAGCAGTACTTC. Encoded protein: CASSYPLGLAGGPYEQYF.

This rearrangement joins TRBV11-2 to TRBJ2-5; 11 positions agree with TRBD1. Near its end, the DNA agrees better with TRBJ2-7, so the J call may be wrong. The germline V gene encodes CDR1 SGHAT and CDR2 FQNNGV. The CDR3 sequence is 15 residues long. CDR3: CASSIADRGLLEQYF. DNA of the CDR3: TGTGCCAGCAGCATAGCGGACAGGGGGCTTCTCGAGCAGTACTTC.

As DNA, the CDR3 is TGTGCCAGCAGTGAATATAGGGACAGGTACCCTGGGGCCAACGTCCTGACTTTC. Translated: CASSEYRDRYPGANVLTF. The V gene is TRBV25-1, the J gene TRBJ2-6; 8 bases fit TRBD1. CDR1 and CDR2 from the germline V gene are MGHDK and SYGVNS. The CDR3 runs to 18 residues. After removal of 0 bases from V and 2 bases from J, the junction contained 6 bases not matched to a gene.

For the CDR3, the DNA is TGTGCCTGGAGTGTACGACAGCTGGAGACCCAGTACTTC. Translated, it gives CAWSVRQLETQYF. J is TRBJ2-5 and V is TRBV30; maybe TRBD1 (5 bases). The CDR3 extends over 13 amino acids. Trimming cost V 0 bases and J 5 bases, with 10 bases left between them. Germline CDR1 reads GTSNPN; CDR2 reads SVGIG (reference sequence).

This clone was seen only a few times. CDR3 nucleotide sequence: TGTGCCAGCAGTGAACAGGGGCACACCGGGGAGCTGTTTTTT. Its protein is CASSEQGHTGELFF. The gene calls are TRBV6-4 and TRBJ2-2; 7 bases fit TRBD1. The length of the CDR3 is 14 residues. With V trimmed by 3 bases and J by 3 bases, 1 base remained unmatched. The germline CDR1 and CDR2 sequences are MRHNA and SNTAGT.

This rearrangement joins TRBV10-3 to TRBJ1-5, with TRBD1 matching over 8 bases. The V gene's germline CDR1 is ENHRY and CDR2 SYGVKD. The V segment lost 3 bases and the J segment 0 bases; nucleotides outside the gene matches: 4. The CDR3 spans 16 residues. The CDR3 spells CAISDRGRYSNQPQHF. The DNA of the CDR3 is TGTGCCATCAGTGACAGGGGGCGATATAGCAATCAGCCCCAGCATTTT.

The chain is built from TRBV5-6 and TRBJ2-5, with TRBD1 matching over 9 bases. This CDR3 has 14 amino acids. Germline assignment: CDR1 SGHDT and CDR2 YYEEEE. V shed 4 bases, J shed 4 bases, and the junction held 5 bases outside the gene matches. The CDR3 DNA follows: TGTGCCAGCAGCGTACAGGGGGCAGGAGAGACCCAGTACTTC. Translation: CASSVQGAGETQYF.

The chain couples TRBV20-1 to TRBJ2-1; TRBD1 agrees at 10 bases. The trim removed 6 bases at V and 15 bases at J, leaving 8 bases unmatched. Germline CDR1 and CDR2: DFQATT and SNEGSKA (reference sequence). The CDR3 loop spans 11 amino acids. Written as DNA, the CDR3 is TGCAGTGCGCAAGACCGGGACAGGGGGTTCTTC. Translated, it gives CSAQDRDRGFF.

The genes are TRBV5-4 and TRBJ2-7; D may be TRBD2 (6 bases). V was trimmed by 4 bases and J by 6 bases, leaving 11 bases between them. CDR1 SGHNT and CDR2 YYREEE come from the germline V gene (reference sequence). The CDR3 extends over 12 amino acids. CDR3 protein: CASSKTSLEQYF. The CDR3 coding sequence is TGTGCCAGCAGCAAGACTAGTCTCGAGCAGTACTTC. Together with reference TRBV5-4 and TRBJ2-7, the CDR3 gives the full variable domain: ETGVTQSPTHLIKTRGQQVTLRCSSQSGHNTVSWYQQALGQGPQFIFQYYREEENGRGNFPPRFSGLQFPNYSSELNVNALELDDSALYLCASSKTSLEQYFGPGTRLTVT.

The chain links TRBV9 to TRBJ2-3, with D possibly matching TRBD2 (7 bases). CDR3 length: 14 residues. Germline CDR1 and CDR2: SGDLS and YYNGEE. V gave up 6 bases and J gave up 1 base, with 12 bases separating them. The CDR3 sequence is CASTRGAGTDTQYF. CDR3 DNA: TGTGCCAGCACCCGGGGGGCGGGCACAGATACGCAGTATTTT.

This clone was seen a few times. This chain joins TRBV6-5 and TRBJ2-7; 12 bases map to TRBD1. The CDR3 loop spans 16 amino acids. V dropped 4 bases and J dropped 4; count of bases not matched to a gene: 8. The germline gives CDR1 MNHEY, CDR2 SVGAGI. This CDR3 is CASSSPRDRGHYEQYF. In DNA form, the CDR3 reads TGTGCCAGCAGTTCCCCCCGGGACAGGGGGCATTACGAGCAGTACTTC.